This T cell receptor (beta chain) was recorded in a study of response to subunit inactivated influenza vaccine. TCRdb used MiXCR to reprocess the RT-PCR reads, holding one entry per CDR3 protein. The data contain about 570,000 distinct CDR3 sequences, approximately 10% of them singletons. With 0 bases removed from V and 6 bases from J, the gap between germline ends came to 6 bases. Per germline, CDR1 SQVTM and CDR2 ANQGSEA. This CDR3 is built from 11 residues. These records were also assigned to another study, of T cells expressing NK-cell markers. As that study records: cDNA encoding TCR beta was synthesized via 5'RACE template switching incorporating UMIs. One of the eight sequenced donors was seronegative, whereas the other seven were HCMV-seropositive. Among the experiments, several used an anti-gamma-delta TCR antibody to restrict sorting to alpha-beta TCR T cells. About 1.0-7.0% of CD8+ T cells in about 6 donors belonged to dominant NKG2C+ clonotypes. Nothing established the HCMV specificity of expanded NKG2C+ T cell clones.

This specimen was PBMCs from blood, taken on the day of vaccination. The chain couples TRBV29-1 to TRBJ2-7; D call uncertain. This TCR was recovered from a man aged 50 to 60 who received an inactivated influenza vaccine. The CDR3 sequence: CSVEDLVEQYF. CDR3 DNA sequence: TGCAGCGTTGAAGATCTGGTCGAGCAGTACTTC.